Below, 27 T cell receptor beta chains from the same sample are listed, as sequenced in a study of regulatory T cells in long-lasting Graves disease. Through Arm-PCR of CDR3 regions and iRepertoire HTBI primers, TCR beta libraries were built. TCRdb independently ran MiXCR on the multiplex PCR reads; one entry per CDR3 protein. Among some 500,000 distinct CDR3 sequences listed, 16% were seen once. Noted time point: newly diagnosed GD, antithyroid drugs for less than 3 months. There was RNA extracted from PBMCs, and the TCR library was made from it. These data also featured in a second study, about T cells in Graves' hyperthyroidism and ophthalmopathy.

Here the sequenced sample was peripheral blood mononuclear cells (PBMCs), taken at new diagnosis, from a patient treated with antithyroid drugs. These receptors originate from a woman aged 35 to 59 with Graves disease.

This chain joins TRBV29-1 and TRBJ2-1, with D hard to call. The CDR3 covers 11 residues. With 2 bases removed from V and 1 base from J, the gap between germline ends came to 0 bases. The germline CDR1 and CDR2 sequences are SQVTM and ANQGSEA. CDR3 residues: CSVESYNEQFF. The CDR3 region has the DNA TGCAGCGTTGAATCCTACAATGAGCAGTTCTTC.

As to this clonotype: The junction differs from germline at one of its ends, possibly a read error. The chain joins TRBV3-1 to TRBJ2-3, with 9 bases fitting TRBD2. Germline values: CDR1 LGHDT, CDR2 YNNKEL (reference sequence). This CDR3 has 19 residues. CDR3 DNA sequence: TGTACCAGCAGCCCCGGACACTATGGGCTAGCGGGGAGCACAGATACGCAGTATTTT. Its translation: CTSSPGHYGLAGSTDTQYF.

This clonotype has at least ten counts. The rearrangement joins TRBV30 to TRBJ2-1; 7 bases are shared with TRBD1. The germline V gene encodes CDR1 GTSNPN and CDR2 SVGIG (reference sequence). The CDR3 is 14 residues long. V lost 0 bases, J lost 4 bases, and 3 bases stayed unmatched. CDR3 loop: CAWSVGDSYNEQFF. The CDR3, as DNA: TGTGCCTGGAGTGTAGGGGACAGTTACAATGAGCAGTTCTTC.

This chain joins TRBV12-3 or TRBV12-4 and TRBJ2-1; D unresolved. This CDR3 spans 13 amino acids. The V gene lost 5 bases and the J gene lost 8 bases, with 13 bases spanning the gap. The CDR3: CASSPRPQDEQFF. The CDR3 coding sequence is TGTGCCAGCAGTCCCAGGCCCCAAGATGAGCAGTTCTTC.

This clonotype was counted at least ten times. This chain connects TRBV3-1 to TRBJ2-5; a weak D match, TRBD1 (5 bases). Per the germline V gene, CDR1 is LGHDT and CDR2 is YNNKEL (reference sequence). The length of the CDR3 is 14 residues. Trimming pared 4 bases from V and 2 bases from J, leaving 11 bases between. CDR3 in DNA: TGTGCCAGCAGCCTGAGATGGACACAAGAGACCCAGTACTTC. Its protein product is CASSLRWTQETQYF.

This clonotype has a count of ten or more. This chain connects TRBV2 to TRBJ2-5, with D hard to call. The germline CDR1 and CDR2 sequences are SNHLY and FYNNEI. The CDR3 is 14 residues long. V dropped 5 bases and J dropped 5 bases, with 15 bases sitting between them. CDR3: CASSMTTLQETQYF. The CDR3 nucleotides read TGTGCCAGCAGTATGACAACACTCCAGGAGACCCAGTACTTC.

This clonotype was seen a handful of times. The gene calls are TRBV2 and TRBJ2-7; a possible D gene is TRBD2 (5 bases). Germline CDR1 and CDR2: SNHLY and FYNNEI. This CDR3 has 15 amino acids. Trimming stripped 3 bases from V and 2 bases from J, with 14 bases between. CDR3 DNA: TGTGCCAGCAGTGATATTGGAAACGGGGCCTACGAGCAGTACTTC. Translated: CASSDIGNGAYEQYF.

This clonotype was found a few times. The chain carries TRBV4-1 and TRBJ2-5, with 11 bases matching TRBD2. Per the germline V gene, CDR1 is MGHRA and CDR2 is YSYEKL. Losses at the gene ends were 5 bases for V and 4 bases for J; bases not matched to a gene: 9. This CDR3 spans 16 amino acids. In nucleotides, the CDR3 is TGCGCCAGCAGCTATACTACTAGCGGGGGTCGAGAGACCCAGTACTTC. It encodes CASSYTTSGGRETQYF.

CDR3 bases: TGCAGTGCTAGAGGCACGACAGGGGTTAATTCACCCCTCCACTTT. Its translation: CSARGTTGVNSPLHF. The V gene is TRBV20-1, the J gene TRBJ1-6, with 8 positions matching TRBD1. After removal of 1 base from V and 6 bases from J, the junction contained 5 bases not matched to a gene. This CDR3 region has 15 residues. CDR1 DFQATT and CDR2 SNEGSKA come from the germline V gene (reference sequence).

This clonotype was counted a few times. Without the conserved terminal phenylalanine or tryptophan, this CDR3 likely stems from a read error. The V gene is TRBV5-1, the J gene TRBJ2-3; D possibly matches TRBD1 or TRBD2 (5 bases each). Germline assignment: CDR1 SGHRS and CDR2 YFSETQ. The CDR3 runs 14 residues. Trimming removed 4 bases from V and 4 bases from J, with 13 bases in between. CDR3 in amino acids: CASSTGRGADTQYL. Written as DNA, the CDR3 is TGCGCCAGCAGCACCGGACGGGGCGCAGATACGCAGTATCTT.

The chain has TRBV7-9 and TRBJ1-2, with 9 bases matching TRBD1. The CDR3 runs to 15 residues. With V trimmed by 3 bases and J by 2 bases, 4 bases remained unmatched. Germline V gene lookup returns CDR1 SEHNR and CDR2 FQNEAQ (reference sequence). CDR3 coding DNA: TGTGCCAGCAGCTTCGGACAGGGGCTCAACTATGGCTACACCTTC. This codes for CASSFGQGLNYGYTF. Together with reference TRBV7-9 and TRBJ1-2, the CDR3 gives the full variable domain: DTGVSQNPRHKITKRGQNVTFRCDPISEHNRLYWYRQTLGQGPEFLTYFQNEAQLEKSRLLSDRFSAERPKGSFSTLEIQRTEQGDSAMYLCASSFGQGLNYGYTFGSGTRLTVV.

The chain links TRBV9 to TRBJ2-5, with 9 bases aligning to TRBD2. Per germline, CDR1 SGDLS and CDR2 YYNGEE. The CDR3 is 17 residues long. J was trimmed by 5 bases and V by 0 bases; bases with no gene match: 11. The CDR3: CASSVGGAGGGRETQYF. In DNA form, the CDR3 reads TGTGCCAGCAGCGTAGGAGGGGCGGGGGGGGGACGGGAGACCCAGTACTTC.

About this clonotype: This could be a read error, since a much larger clone is one nucleotide away. V usage is TRBV6-2 or TRBV6-3 and J usage is TRBJ1-5, with 8 bases matching TRBD1. The germline V gene encodes CDR1 MNHEY and CDR2 SVGEGT. With 2 bases clipped from V and 3 bases from J, the junction kept 6 bases outside the gene matches. CDR3 length: 16 residues. CDR3 in amino acids: CASSYGPGGYNQPQHF. Written as DNA, the CDR3 is TGTGCCAGCAGTTACGGGCCAGGGGGCTACAATCAGCCCCAGCATTTT.

This clonotype was recorded at least ten times. This sequence joins TRBV11-2 and TRBJ2-1; no reliable D call. V lost 6 bases and J lost 6, with 15 bases in between. CDR3 length: 14 amino acids. The germline V gene has CDR1 SGHAT and CDR2 FQNNGV. The CDR3 coding sequence is TGTGCCAGCAGTCAAGGGATTTACGGCAATGAGCAGTTCTTC. Encoded protein: CASSQGIYGNEQFF.

Many counts were recorded for this clonotype. The chain uses TRBV7-9 and TRBJ2-7; 9 bases align to TRBD1. Trimming at V came to 4 bases and at J to 6 bases, leaving 7 bases not matched to a gene. Germline CDR1 is SEHNR and CDR2 is FQNEAQ (reference sequence). The CDR3 length is 14 residues. DNA of the CDR3: TGTGCCAGCAGCTCGTATACAGGGGGCGGCGAGCAGTACTTC. Translating gives CASSSYTGGGEQYF.

In this sample, this clonotype turned up many times. The chain is built from TRBV11-2 and TRBJ2-7; D is unresolved. Trimming shortened V by 4 bases and J by 3 bases, and 16 bases separated the two germline ends. The CDR3 totals 15 residues. Germline loops: CDR1 SGHAT, CDR2 FQNNGV. The CDR3 region has the DNA TGTGCCAGCAGCTCAACCTCTTCTGGCGGCTACGAGCAGTACTTC. Translating it yields CASSSTSSGGYEQYF. Variable domain in full (rest from reference TRBV11-2 and TRBJ2-7): EAGVAQSPRYKIIEKRQSVAFWCNPISGHATLYWYQQILGQGPKLLIQFQNNGVVDDSQLPKDRFSAERLKGVDSTLKIQPAKLEDSAVYLCASSSTSSGGYEQYFGPGTRLTVT.

The chain employs TRBV7-9 and TRBJ2-7; maybe TRBD2 (6 bases). Trimming removed 4 bases at V and 5 bases at J, with 24 bases between. Looked up from germline, CDR1 is SEHNR and CDR2 is FQNEAQ (reference sequence). This CDR3 has 17 amino acids. In DNA form, the CDR3 reads TGTGCCAGCAGCTCCCCCGTTCCAGACTTAGGGAGGCACGAGCAGTACTTC. It translates to CASSSPVPDLGRHEQYF.

Comment on this clonotype: A read error may explain this, as a much larger clone is one base away. This chain joins TRBV28 and TRBJ1-2; 9 bases fit TRBD1. This CDR3 is 13 amino acids long. Germline assignment: CDR1 MDHEN and CDR2 SYDVKM. CDR3 coding DNA: TGTGCCAGCCTAACAGGGGGCAACTATAGCTACACCTTC. It codes for CASLTGGNYSYTF.

This clonotype was recorded many times. This rearrangement joins TRBV12-3 or TRBV12-4 to TRBJ2-3; D uncertain. With 5 bases removed from V and 0 bases from J, the gap between germline ends came to 9 bases. This CDR3 comprises 14 residues. CDR3 bases: TGTGCCAGCAGTCTGACACATAGCACAGATACGCAGTATTTT. Protein sequence: CASSLTHSTDTQYF.

The V and J genes are TRBV4-1 and TRBJ1-5; perhaps TRBD1 as D (5 bases). V was shortened by 4 bases and J by 3 bases, with 13 bases between the two germline ends. The germline V gene has CDR1 MGHRA and CDR2 YSYEKL. The CDR3 runs to 15 residues. CDR3 coding DNA: TGCGCCAGCAGCCGGGGACTGGTAATCAATCAGCCCCAGCATTTT. Protein product: CASSRGLVINQPQHF.

The rearrangement uses TRBV27 and TRBJ2-7; TRBD2 aligns across 7 bases. CDR3 length: 15 amino acids. With 2 bases clipped from V and 4 bases from J, the junction kept 8 bases outside the gene matches. The germline V gene has CDR1 MNHEY and CDR2 SMNVEV (reference sequence). CDR3 nucleotides: TGTGCCAGCAGTTTAGAGGCGGGGGAACCTTACGAGCAGTACTTC. Residues: CASSLEAGEPYEQYF.

V and J are TRBV7-9 and TRBJ2-1, with D possibly matching TRBD2 (5 bases). The V and J ends lost 6 bases and 5 bases respectively, with 14 bases between them. This CDR3 is built from 14 residues. Per germline, CDR1 SEHNR and CDR2 FQNEAQ (reference sequence). CDR3 bases: TGTGCCAGCAGTCCCTCCCGGGAACACAATGAGCAGTTCTTC. This sequence encodes CASSPSREHNEQFF. Complete variable domain (other parts from reference TRBV7-9 and TRBJ2-1): DTGVSQNPRHKITKRGQNVTFRCDPISEHNRLYWYRQTLGQGPEFLTYFQNEAQLEKSRLLSDRFSAERPKGSFSTLEIQRTEQGDSAMYLCASSPSREHNEQFFGPGTRLTVL.

This clonotype was seen more than once but under ten times. The chain employs TRBV13 and TRBJ2-2, with TRBD1 as a possible D gene (6 bases). V lost 5 bases to trimming and J lost 4 bases, with 17 bases between them. The CDR3 has 16 residues. CDR1 and CDR2 (germline): PRHDT, FYEKMQ (reference sequence). In nucleotides, the CDR3 is TGTGCCAGCAGCCCGTATGGGGGCAGAGGCACCGGGGAGCTGTTTTTT. Its translation is CASSPYGGRGTGELFF.

This clonotype was counted many times. As DNA, the CDR3 is TGTGCCAGCAGTGAAACTGGGCAGAGCTCCTACGAGCAGTACTTC. Residues: CASSETGQSSYEQYF. The chain has TRBV2 and TRBJ2-7; D remains ambiguous. CDR3 length equals 15 residues. Per germline, CDR1 SNHLY and CDR2 FYNNEI. Between the trimmed V and J ends, which lost 2 bases and 0 bases, there was a span of 11 bases.

The table lists this clonotype with many counts. The chain has TRBV7-8 and TRBJ2-1; TRBD2 might be the D (5 bases). The CDR3 runs 13 residues. From germline, CDR1 is SGHVS and CDR2 FQNEAQ. V was trimmed by 0 bases and J by 9 bases, leaving 9 bases between them. The CDR3 region is CASSLADYTEQFF. The CDR3 nucleotides are TGTGCCAGCAGCTTAGCCGACTATACTGAGCAGTTCTTC.

The chain combines TRBV12-3 or TRBV12-4 with TRBJ2-3, with TRBD1 matching over 7 bases. V dropped 4 bases and J dropped 10; count of bases not matched to a gene: 11. The CDR3 has 14 amino acids. The CDR3 spells CASSSETGEGAQYF. DNA for the CDR3: TGTGCCAGCAGTTCAGAAACAGGGGAAGGGGCGCAGTATTTT.

The chain recombines TRBV29-1 with TRBJ1-2; 7 bases map to TRBD1. Germline assignment: CDR1 SQVTM and CDR2 ANQGSEA. This CDR3 has 16 amino acids. J lost 7 bases, V lost 5 bases, and 19 bases had no gene match. CDR3 nucleotide sequence: TGCAGCGTTCGTGAGGGGTACAGGGGTTGGTTTGGTGGCTACACCTTC. Its protein product is CSVREGYRGWFGGYTF.